The 18 T cell receptor beta chains below come from one sample, sequenced in a study of healthy donors' naive CD4 and CD8 T cells. A linear amplification protocol produced the TCR libraries from 500 ng of total RNA. TCRdb recomputed calls from the reads with MiXCR, one row per CDR3 protein. The sample has approximately 180,000 distinct CDR3 sequences; about four fifths are singletons. Material: naive CD4+ and CD8+ T cells sorted from blood, pooled from several donors. The receptor source for this set is a pool of human donors in good health; the sample pools cells from several healthy donors.

This clonotype was detected a few times. The chain is built from TRBV6-1 and TRBJ2-7; maybe TRBD2 (6 bases). There are 14 residues in the CDR3. Germline loops: CDR1 MNHNS, CDR2 SASEGT. Deletions cut 6 bases from V and 2 bases from J, with 14 bases between. CDR3 protein: CASRVVGGTYEQYF. In nucleotides, the CDR3 is TGTGCCAGCAGAGTGGTCGGGGGTACCTACGAGCAGTACTTC.

The chain recombines TRBV6-5 with TRBJ2-3; 10 bases agree with TRBD2. The CDR3 runs to 17 residues. CDR1 is MNHEY and CDR2 is SVGAGI in the germline V gene. V gave up 3 bases and J gave up 2 bases; unmatched junction bases: 8. The CDR3 bases are TGTGCCAGCAGTTATGGGCTAGCGGGAGTAAACACAGATACGCAGTATTTT. Translating gives CASSYGLAGVNTDTQYF.

V is TRBV5-1 and J is TRBJ1-1; D gene uncertain. The CDR3 extends over 11 amino acids. Trimming left V 0 bases short and J 11 bases short, with 8 bases between. Germline V gene lookup returns CDR1 SGHRS and CDR2 YFSETQ. The CDR3 region is CASSLAGKAFF. CDR3 coding DNA: TGCGCCAGCAGCTTGGCCGGGAAGGCTTTCTTT.

The J gene is TRBJ2-1, the V gene TRBV29-1; 7 positions match TRBD1. Germline values: CDR1 SQVTM, CDR2 ANQGSEA. This CDR3 is 16 amino acids long. The V segment lost 7 bases and the J segment 2 bases; nucleotides outside the gene matches: 14. The CDR3 DNA reads as TGCAGCGCCGAGGTAGTGGGACAGAAACCCTACAATGAGCAGTTCTTC. Its translation: CSAEVVGQKPYNEQFF.

This clonotype appeared once. V gene TRBV30 combines with J gene TRBJ1-1, with unresolved D. V was pared by 5 bases and J by 3 bases, with 10 bases between. CDR3 size: 12 residues. The germline CDR1 and CDR2 sequences are GTSNPN and SVGIG (reference sequence). The CDR3 nucleotides are TGTGCCTGGGGGAAACAGTACACTGAAGCTTTCTTT. Protein sequence: CAWGKQYTEAFF.

The chain couples TRBV30 to TRBJ2-5; tentative D call: TRBD2 (7 bases). Germline CDR1 and CDR2: GTSNPN and SVGIG (reference sequence). Trimming left V 2 bases short and J 1 base short, with 20 bases between. The CDR3 runs 17 residues. This chain's CDR3 is CAWSQGGLSGLQETQYF. Written as DNA, the CDR3 is TGTGCCTGGAGTCAAGGGGGACTATCGGGTCTCCAAGAGACCCAGTACTTC.

The CDR3 sequence: CASSPQATGNTGELFF. As DNA, the CDR3 is TGTGCCAGCTCACCACAGGCGACGGGGAACACCGGGGAGCTGTTTTTT. The chain combines TRBV18 with TRBJ2-2; D is unresolved. This CDR3 contains 16 residues. CDR1 and CDR2 (germline): KGHSH, LQKENI. V lost 1 base to trimming and J lost 1 base, with 10 bases between them.

The chain combines TRBV29-1 with TRBJ1-2; 8 bases line up with TRBD1. The germline V gene has CDR1 SQVTM and CDR2 ANQGSEA. This CDR3 comprises 12 residues. The junction had 3 bases not matched to a gene; V was cut back by 2 bases and J by 7 bases. Written as DNA, the CDR3 is TGCAGCGTTGAAAGGACAGGGCTTGGCTACACCTTC. It is translated as CSVERTGLGYTF.

The table lists this clonotype with a few counts. The rearrangement uses TRBV10-3 and TRBJ2-5; no clear D. Germline V gene data show CDR1 as ENHRY and CDR2 as SYGVKD. This CDR3 is 10 amino acids long. The V end lost 11 bases, the J end lost 5 bases, and 9 bases lay between the germline ends. The CDR3 is CARWGETQYF. For the CDR3, the DNA is TGTGCCCGTTGGGGTGAGACCCAGTACTTC.

The V and J genes are TRBV10-2 and TRBJ1-1; 10 bases fit TRBD1. Trimming at V came to 2 bases and at J to 1 base, leaving 1 base not matched to a gene. Germline values: CDR1 WSHSY, CDR2 SAAADI. The CDR3 is 15 residues long. DNA for the CDR3: TGCGCCAGCAGTGAGGACAGGGGGCAGAACACTGAAGCTTTCTTT. The encoded protein is CASSEDRGQNTEAFF.

This clonotype appeared a few times. The J gene is TRBJ1-1, the V gene TRBV5-1; 9 nucleotides match TRBD1. This CDR3 is built from 15 residues. With V trimmed by 2 bases and J by 6 bases, 8 bases remained unmatched. Germline CDR1 reads SGHRS; CDR2 reads YFSETQ. The CDR3 nucleotides are TGCGCCAGCAGCTTCTACGGGACAGGGATGGCTGAAGCTTTCTTT. Encoded protein: CASSFYGTGMAEAFF. The whole variable domain, remainder taken from reference TRBV5-1 and TRBJ1-1, is KAGVTQTPRYLIKTRGQQVTLSCSPISGHRSVSWYQQTPGQGLQFLFEYFSETQRNKGNFPGRFSGRQFSNSRSEMNVSTLELGDSALYLCASSFYGTGMAEAFFGQGTRLTVV.

V usage is TRBV29-1 and J usage is TRBJ2-2; 8 nucleotides match TRBD2. Germline V lookup: CDR1 SQVTM, CDR2 ANQGSEA. The CDR3 spans 16 residues. V lost 6 bases, J lost 4 bases, and 13 bases stayed unmatched. CDR3 bases: TGCAGCGTCCTAAATCCGGGACTAGGAATCACCGGGGAGCTGTTTTTT. Protein product: CSVLNPGLGITGELFF.

This clonotype was observed a handful of times. This sequence joins TRBV19 and TRBJ2-7; D is ambiguous. The CDR3 consists of 12 residues. Germline loops: CDR1 LNHDA, CDR2 SQIVND (reference sequence). Deletions cut 3 bases from V and 4 bases from J, with 7 bases between. The CDR3 nucleotides read TGTGCCAGTAGTATGTCAGGTTACGAGCAGTACTTC. It encodes CASSMSGYEQYF.

The V call is TRBV18, the J call TRBJ1-1; D uncertain. This CDR3 is built from 14 residues. From germline, CDR1 is KGHSH and CDR2 LQKENI. The V end lost 4 bases, the J end lost 1 base, and 10 bases lay between the germline ends. The CDR3: CASSRFPENTEAFF. The CDR3 nucleotides are TGTGCCAGCTCACGTTTTCCAGAGAACACTGAAGCTTTCTTT.

This chain uses TRBV7-2 with TRBJ1-1; 7 bases match TRBD1. V lost 4 bases and J lost 7; bases outside the gene matches: 3. CDR3 size: 12 residues. The germline gives CDR1 SGHTA, CDR2 FQGNSA. The CDR3 here is CASSSYRGEAFF. In DNA, the CDR3 is TGTGCCAGCAGCTCTTACAGGGGTGAAGCTTTCTTT.

The chain recombines TRBV20-1 with TRBJ2-7; no definite D call. The CDR3 extends over 13 amino acids. CDR1 DFQATT and CDR2 SNEGSKA come from the germline V gene (reference sequence). The germline V and J ends were trimmed by 0 bases and 2 bases, with 8 bases remaining between them. The CDR3 DNA is TGCAGTGCTAGAGATGATCGACCCTACGAGCAGTACTTC. Translated: CSARDDRPYEQYF.

The rearrangement uses TRBV11-1 and TRBJ1-2; D gene ambiguous. CDR1 is SGHAT, CDR2 FQDESV, per germline (reference sequence). The V end was cut by 5 bases, the J end by 1 base, with 8 bases between. The CDR3 runs 13 residues. CDR3 coding DNA: TGTGCCAGCAGCCTGGACCATAACTATGGCTACACCTTC. It codes for CASSLDHNYGYTF.

This sequence joins TRBV6-5 and TRBJ1-2, with D unclear. Germline V gene sequence: CDR1 MNHEY, CDR2 SVGAGI. The CDR3 extends over 13 amino acids. Trimming removed 2 bases at V and 4 bases at J, with 8 bases between. As DNA, the CDR3 is TGTGCCAGCAGTTACACGGCTATCTATGGCTACACCTTC. It yields the protein CASSYTAIYGYTF.